The 6 T cell receptor beta chains listed next were all sequenced from one sample in a study of blood T cell repertoires in COVID-19. The table came from immunoSEQ multiplex PCR; TCRdb's copy has only in-frame clones and leaves some out. The sample shows some 350,000 clones, roughly nine tenths of them seen only once. Material for sequencing was peripheral blood. These receptors all stem from a woman in her twenties or thirties with COVID-19, enrolled during active disease.

The chain has TRBV13 and TRBJ2-1, with TRBD2 identical over 11 bases. Germline trimming cut 1 base from V and 7 bases from J; bases unmatched to any gene: 3. The CDR3 is 15 residues long. Germline V gives CDR1 PRHDT, CDR2 FYEKMQ (reference sequence). The CDR3 is CASSLATSGVNEQFF. The CDR3 DNA is TGTGCCAGCAGCTTAGCGACTAGCGGGGTTAATGAGCAGTTCTTC.

The chain has TRBV19 and TRBJ2-3, with 9 nucleotides matching TRBD2. The V gene's germline CDR1 is LNHDA and CDR2 SQIVND (reference sequence). V lost 9 bases to trimming and J lost 3 bases; unmatched junction nucleotides: 4. The CDR3 runs to 13 residues. The CDR3 spells CASCGGATDTQYF. In DNA, the CDR3 is TGTGCCAGCTGCGGGGGGGCAACAGATACGCAGTATTTT.

This clone appeared a single time. This chain connects TRBV5-1 to TRBJ2-3; D gene uncertain. This CDR3 contains 15 residues. Per germline, CDR1 SGHRS and CDR2 YFSETQ. Trimming removed 1 base at V and 5 bases at J, with 14 bases between. The CDR3 nucleotides read TGCGCCAGCAGCTTGTTAGGTGGGCTGGGAGATACGCAGTATTTT. It is translated as CASSLLGGLGDTQYF.

This chain connects TRBV9 to TRBJ1-4; TRBD1 might be the D (6 bases). Trimming left V 2 bases short and J 15 bases short, with 8 bases between. This CDR3 has 10 residues. Germline V gene lookup returns CDR1 SGDLS and CDR2 YYNGEE. The chain's CDR3 is CASSVHRVFF. The DNA of the CDR3 is TGTGCCAGCAGCGTCCACAGGGTGTTTTTT.

This chain joins TRBV9 and TRBJ2-2; 8 bases align to TRBD2. There are 15 residues in the CDR3. J gave up 4 bases and V 2 bases, and 4 bases lay outside the gene matches. CDR1 and CDR2 from the germline V gene are SGDLS and YYNGEE. The CDR3 region is CASSVGGGSTGELFF. The CDR3 region has the DNA TGTGCCAGCAGCGTTGGCGGGGGGTCCACCGGGGAGCTGTTTTTT.

The gene calls are TRBV19 and TRBJ2-5; 7 bases map to TRBD1. Germline trimming cut 10 bases from V and 1 base from J; bases unmatched to any gene: 6. The CDR3 loop spans 13 amino acids. Germline V gene data show CDR1 as LNHDA and CDR2 as SQIVND (reference sequence). The CDR3, as DNA: TGTGCCACCTACTCAGGGGGCCAAGAGACCCAGTACTTC. Translated: CATYSGGQETQYF.